The TCR beta chain described here comes from a study of vaccination and CD4 T cells after COVID-19. The Oncomine TCR Beta short-read assay sequenced DNA from cultured CD4+ T cells. Each CDR3 protein is one row after TCRdb ran MiXCR on the PCR reads. Among about 21,000 distinct CDR3 sequences listed, about 45% were seen once. V lost 7 bases, J lost 3 bases, and 12 bases lay in between. Germline CDR1 reads SEHNR; CDR2 reads FQNEAQ (reference sequence). The CDR3 is 13 residues long. This sample's treatment: approximately 9-day PBMC culture with coronavirus spike peptide pools or control peptides (ViraFEST assay). This clonotype was detected only a few times. Its target is unknown.

The gene calls are TRBV7-9 and TRBJ1-2, with D perhaps matching TRBD1 (5 bases). This clonotype was sampled from a human donor who had recovered from COVID-19. Material for sequencing was CD4+ T cells from blood, cultured in vitro. CDR3 coding DNA: TGTGCCAGCACCCTAGGGGCGTACTATGGCTACACCTTC. This encodes CASTLGAYYGYTF.